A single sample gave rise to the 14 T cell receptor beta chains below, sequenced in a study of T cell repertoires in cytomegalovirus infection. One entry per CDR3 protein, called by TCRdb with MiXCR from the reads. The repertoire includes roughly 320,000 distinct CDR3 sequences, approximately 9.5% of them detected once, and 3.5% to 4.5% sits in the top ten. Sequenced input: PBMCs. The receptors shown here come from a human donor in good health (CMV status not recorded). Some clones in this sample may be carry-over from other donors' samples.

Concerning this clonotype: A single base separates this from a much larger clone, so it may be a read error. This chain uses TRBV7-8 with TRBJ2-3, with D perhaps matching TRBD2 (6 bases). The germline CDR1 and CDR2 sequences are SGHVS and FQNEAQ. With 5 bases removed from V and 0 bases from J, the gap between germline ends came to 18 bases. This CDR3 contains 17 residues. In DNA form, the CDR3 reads TGTGCCAGCAGCCCAGGGTTCGGTAGCGGTAGCACAGATACGCAGTATTTT. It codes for CASSPGFGSGSTDTQYF.

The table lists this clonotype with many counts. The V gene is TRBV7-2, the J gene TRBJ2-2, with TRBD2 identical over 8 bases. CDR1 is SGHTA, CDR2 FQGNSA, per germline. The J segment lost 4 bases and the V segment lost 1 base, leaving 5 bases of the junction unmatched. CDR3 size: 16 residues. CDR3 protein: CASSLEGGRITGELFF. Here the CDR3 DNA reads TGTGCCAGCAGCTTAGAGGGCGGGAGGATCACCGGGGAGCTGTTTTTT.

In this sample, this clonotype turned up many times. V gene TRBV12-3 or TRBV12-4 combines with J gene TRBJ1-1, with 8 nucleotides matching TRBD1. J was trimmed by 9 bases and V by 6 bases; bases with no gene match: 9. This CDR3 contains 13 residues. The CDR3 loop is CASSPQGARKAFF. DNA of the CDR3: TGTGCCAGCAGCCCCCAGGGGGCAAGAAAAGCTTTCTTT.

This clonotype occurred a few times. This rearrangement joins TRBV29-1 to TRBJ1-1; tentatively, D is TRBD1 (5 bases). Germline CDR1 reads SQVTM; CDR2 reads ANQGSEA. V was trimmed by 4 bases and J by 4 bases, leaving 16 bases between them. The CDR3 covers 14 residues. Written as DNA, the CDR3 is TGCAGCGTTGCTATCGGGGGAGGCGGCACTGAAGCTTTCTTT. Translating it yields CSVAIGGGGTEAFF.

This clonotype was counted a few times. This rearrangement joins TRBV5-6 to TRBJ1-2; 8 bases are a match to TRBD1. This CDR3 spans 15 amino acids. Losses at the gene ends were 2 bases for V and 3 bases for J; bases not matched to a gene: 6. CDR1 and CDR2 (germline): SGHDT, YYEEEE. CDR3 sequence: CASSFRGLGYYGYTF. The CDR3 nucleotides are TGTGCCAGCAGCTTCAGGGGGCTTGGGTACTATGGCTACACCTTC.

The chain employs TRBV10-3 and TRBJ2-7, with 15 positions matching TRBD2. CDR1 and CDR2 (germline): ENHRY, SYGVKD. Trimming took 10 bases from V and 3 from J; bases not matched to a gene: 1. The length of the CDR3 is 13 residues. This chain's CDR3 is CATGLAGGYEQYF. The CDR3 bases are TGTGCCACGGGACTAGCGGGGGGCTACGAGCAGTACTTC.

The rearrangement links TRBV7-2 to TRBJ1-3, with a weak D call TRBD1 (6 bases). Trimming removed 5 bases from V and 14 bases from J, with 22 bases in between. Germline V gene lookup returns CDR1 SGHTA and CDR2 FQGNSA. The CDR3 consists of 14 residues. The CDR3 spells CASSPAGVLNTLYF. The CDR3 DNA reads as TGTGCCAGCAGCCCTGCAGGGGTTTTGAACACACTATATTTT.

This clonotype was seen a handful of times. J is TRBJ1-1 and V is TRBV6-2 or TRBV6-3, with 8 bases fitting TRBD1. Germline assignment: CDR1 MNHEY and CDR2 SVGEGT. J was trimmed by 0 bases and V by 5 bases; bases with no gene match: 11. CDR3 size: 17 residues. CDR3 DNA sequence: TGTGCCAGCAGTCAGCTCCGGACAGGGATGGTGAACACTGAAGCTTTCTTT. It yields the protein CASSQLRTGMVNTEAFF.

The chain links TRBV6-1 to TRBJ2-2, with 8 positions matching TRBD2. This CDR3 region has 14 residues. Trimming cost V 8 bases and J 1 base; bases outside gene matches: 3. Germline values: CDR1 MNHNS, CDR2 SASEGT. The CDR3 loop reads CASRRGGNTGELFF. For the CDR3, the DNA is TGTGCCAGCCGTCGGGGGGGGAACACCGGGGAGCTGTTTTTT.

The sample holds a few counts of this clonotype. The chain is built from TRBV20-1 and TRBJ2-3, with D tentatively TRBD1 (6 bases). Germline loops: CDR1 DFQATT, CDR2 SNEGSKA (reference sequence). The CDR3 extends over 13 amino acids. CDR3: CSLQGSSTDTQYF. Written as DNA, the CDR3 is TGCAGCTTACAGGGTTCTAGCACAGATACGCAGTATTTT.

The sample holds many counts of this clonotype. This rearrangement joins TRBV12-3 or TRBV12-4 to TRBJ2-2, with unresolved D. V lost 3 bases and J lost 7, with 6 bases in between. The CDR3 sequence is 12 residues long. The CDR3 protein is CASSFRRGELFF. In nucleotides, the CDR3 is TGTGCCAGCAGTTTCCGCCGCGGGGAGCTGTTTTTT.

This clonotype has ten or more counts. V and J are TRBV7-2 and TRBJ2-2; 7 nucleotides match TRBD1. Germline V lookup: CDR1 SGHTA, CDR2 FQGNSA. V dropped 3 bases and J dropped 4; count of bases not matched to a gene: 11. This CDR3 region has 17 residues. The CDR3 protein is CASSLAARGPTTGELFF. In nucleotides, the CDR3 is TGTGCCAGCAGCTTGGCGGCGAGGGGGCCGACCACCGGGGAGCTGTTTTTT.

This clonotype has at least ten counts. Written as DNA, the CDR3 is TGTGCCAGCAGCTTAGTACTAGCGGGGGGGCGAAGGGGCGAGCAGTTCTTC. Translated, it gives CASSLVLAGGRRGEQFF. The chain joins TRBV7-2 to TRBJ2-1, with 13 bases lining up with TRBD2. Germline values: CDR1 SGHTA, CDR2 FQGNSA. The V and J ends lost 1 base and 10 bases, in that order; junction bases with no gene match: 10. The CDR3 sequence is 17 residues long.

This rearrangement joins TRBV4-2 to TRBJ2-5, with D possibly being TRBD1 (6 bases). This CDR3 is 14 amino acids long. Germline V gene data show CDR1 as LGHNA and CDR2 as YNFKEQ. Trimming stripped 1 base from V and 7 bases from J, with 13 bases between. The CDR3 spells CASSQASGDPTQYF. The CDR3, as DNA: TGTGCCAGCAGCCAAGCGTCAGGGGATCCGACCCAGTACTTC.